This TCR beta chain emerged from a study of blood T cell repertoires in COVID-19. The table came from immunoSEQ multiplex PCR; TCRdb's copy has only in-frame clones and leaves some out. The profile shows roughly 380,000 clones, roughly nine tenths of them singletons. The V gene lost 6 bases and the J gene lost 4 bases, with 9 bases spanning the gap. Germline-derived CDR1 and CDR2 are DFQATT and SNEGSKA (reference sequence). The CDR3 consists of 11 residues. Participants reported their clinical history, and cohort assignment relied on those reports. Sequencing used PBMCs or T cells enriched from blood (not recorded which). This clonotype was obtained from a woman in her twenties or thirties who had recovered from COVID-19. This sequence joins TRBV20-1 and TRBJ2-5, with D perhaps matching TRBD1 (6 bases). CDR3 loop: CSAVRGETQYF. CDR3 nucleotide sequence: TGCAGTGCAGTCAGGGGAGAGACCCAGTACTTC.